This T cell receptor beta chain was obtained from a study of CD8 T cells in ankylosing spondylitis. Study-level points and caveats: Earlier authors reported some of these motif variants in reactive arthritis synovial fluid and blood. A motif of eight highly homologous TCR beta variants was seen as apparently characteristic of ankylosing spondylitis blood. Enrichment of disease-linked clones was reportedly significant in matched ankylosing spondylitis synovial fluid. Disease-linked clones bore a CD8+ phenotype, appearing relatively rarely in peripheral blood.

The table lists this clonotype with many counts. Its antigen is undetermined. Germline assignment: CDR1 SGHDT and CDR2 YYEEEE. The CDR3 has 16 residues. V was clipped by 4 bases and J by 7 bases; unmatched bases: 16. 5'-RACE, quantitative and with molecular barcodes, yielded the TCR beta libraries. Each CDR3 protein gets one entry after TCRdb re-called the 5' RACE reads with MiXCR. The sample holds 250,000 to 350,000 distinct CDR3 sequences, roughly 8% seen once. The specimen sequenced was blood, either unsorted or a sorted T cell fraction (not recorded which). The source is a male donor with ankylosing spondylitis. The J gene is TRBJ1-2, the V gene TRBV5-6; 7 bases are a match to TRBD1. The CDR3 reads CASSPETGVLSAGYTF. CDR3 bases: TGTGCCAGCAGCCCGGAAACAGGGGTTTTATCCGCTGGCTACACCTTC.